This TCR beta chain was retrieved from a study of T cell responses to AZD1222 COVID-19 vaccine. Second-dose intervals of approximately 4 or approximately 12 weeks were pooled. TCRdb keeps only in-frame clones here, not all; method: immunoSEQ multiplex PCR. The sample has around 20,000 clones, roughly 84% seen once. V was cut by 0 bases and J by 1 base, with 5 bases left in between. This CDR3 has 14 residues. Germline V gene lookup returns CDR1 SGHDN and CDR2 FVKESK. Whole-study findings and limits: Spike-specific TCR breadth rose after two AZD1222 doses, and depth rose as well. The study sampled repertoires only after the peak T cell response. At baseline, just 6 or 7 AZD1222 recipients tested seropositive.

Concerning this clone itself: Antigen specificity is unknown.

The specimen was peripheral blood, collected 28 days after the second AZD1222 dose. The receptor comes from an adult who received the AZD1222 COVID-19 vaccine. The genes are TRBV14 and TRBJ2-3, with unresolved D. CDR3 DNA sequence: TGTGCCAGCAGCCAAGATTTACGCACAGATACGCAGTATTTT. The encoded protein is CASSQDLRTDTQYF.